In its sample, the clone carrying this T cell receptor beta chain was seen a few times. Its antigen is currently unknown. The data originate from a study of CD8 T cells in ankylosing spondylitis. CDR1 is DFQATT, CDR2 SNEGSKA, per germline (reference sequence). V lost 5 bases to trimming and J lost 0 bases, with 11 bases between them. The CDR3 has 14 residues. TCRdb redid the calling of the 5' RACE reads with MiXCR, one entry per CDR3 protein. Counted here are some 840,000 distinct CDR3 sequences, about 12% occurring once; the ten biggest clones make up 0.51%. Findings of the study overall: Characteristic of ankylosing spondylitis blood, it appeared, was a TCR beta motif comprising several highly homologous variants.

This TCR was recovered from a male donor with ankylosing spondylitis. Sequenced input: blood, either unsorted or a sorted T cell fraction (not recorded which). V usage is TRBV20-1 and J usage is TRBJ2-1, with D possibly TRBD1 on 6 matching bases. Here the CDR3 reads CSAGDTSSYNEQFF. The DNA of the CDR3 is TGCAGTGCTGGGGACACGAGCTCCTACAATGAGCAGTTCTTC.